This T cell receptor (beta chain) comes out of a study of cytomegalovirus exposure and HLA in healthy donors. Study in general: Among about 190 million T cells, an earlier analysis found 90 million to 130 million unique TCR beta sequences.

The primer mix had 60 Vbeta and 13 Jbeta primers. Produced via immunoSEQ multiplex PCR; TCRdb's table is partial and in-frame only. The table lists roughly 250,000 clones, roughly four fifths of them singletons. Germline loops: CDR1 SGHNT, CDR2 YYREEE (reference sequence). V was clipped by 4 bases and J by 4 bases; unmatched bases: 2. The CDR3 extends over 15 amino acids. This receptor was identified in a middle-aged woman in good health and CMV-seropositive. The chain employs TRBV5-4 and TRBJ2-2; 12 positions match TRBD2. Sequenced: PBMCs. CDR3 sequence: CASSLTSGSTGELFF. The CDR3, as DNA: TGTGCCAGCAGCCTGACTAGCGGGAGCACCGGGGAGCTGTTTTTT.